This T cell receptor beta chain was captured in a study of naive and memory T cell subsets. There are 13 residues in the CDR3. V was cut by 0 bases and J by 7 bases, with 10 bases left in between. Germline loops: CDR1 MNHEY, CDR2 SVGAGI. This clonotype was seen only a few times. Its cognate antigen is unknown. Both TRBC1 and TRBC2 were covered by a beta constant-region primer of two equimolar oligonucleotides. Nested alpha and beta constant-region primers with the SP2 primer drove four PCR rounds on ligated cDNA. Ligation attached a single-stranded oligonucleotide with a 12-nucleotide UMI and the SP2 primer to the cDNA 3' end. Each CDR3 protein is one row after TCRdb ran MiXCR on the UMI-ligation and nested PCR reads. The sample shows under 150,000 distinct CDR3 sequences, under 25% of them seen only once. General study findings and limits: In CD4 and CD8 cells, diversity dropped from naive through EMRA. The power law exponent of TCR abundance differed between naive and memory cells. Especially in CD8 cells, naive repertoires contained a few larger clonotypes, possibly CD45RA-re-expressing memory cells.

This chain uses TRBV6-5 with TRBJ2-7; D not resolved. This sequence originates from a human donor in good health. Sequencing was carried out using naive CD8+ T cells from blood. CDR3 residues: CASSYSSMREQYF. DNA of the CDR3: TGTGCCAGCAGTTACTCGAGTATGCGGGAGCAGTACTTC.